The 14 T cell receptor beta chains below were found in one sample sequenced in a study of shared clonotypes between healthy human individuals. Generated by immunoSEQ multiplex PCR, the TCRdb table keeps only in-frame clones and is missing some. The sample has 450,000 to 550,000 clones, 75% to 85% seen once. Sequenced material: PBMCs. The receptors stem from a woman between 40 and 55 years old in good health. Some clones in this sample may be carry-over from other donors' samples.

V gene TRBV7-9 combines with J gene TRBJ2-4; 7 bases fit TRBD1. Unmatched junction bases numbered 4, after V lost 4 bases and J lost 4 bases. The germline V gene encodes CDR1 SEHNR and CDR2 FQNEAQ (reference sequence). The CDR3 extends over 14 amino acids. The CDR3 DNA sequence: TGTGCCAGCAGCTGGGGGACAGAGAAAAACATTCAGTACTTC. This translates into CASSWGTEKNIQYF.

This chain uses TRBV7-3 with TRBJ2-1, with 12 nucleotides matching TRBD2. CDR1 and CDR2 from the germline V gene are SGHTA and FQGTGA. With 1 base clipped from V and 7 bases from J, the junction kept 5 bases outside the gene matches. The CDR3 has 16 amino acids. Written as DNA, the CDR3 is TGTGCCAGCAGCTTAAAACTAGCGGGAGGTATAAATGAGCAGTTCTTC. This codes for CASSLKLAGGINEQFF. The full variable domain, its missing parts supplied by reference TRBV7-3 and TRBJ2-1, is GAGVSQTPSNKVTEKGKYVELRCDPISGHTALYWYRQSLGQGPEFLIYFQGTGAADDSGLPNDRFFAVRPEGSVSTLKIQRTERGDSAVYLCASSLKLAGGINEQFFGPGTRLTVL.

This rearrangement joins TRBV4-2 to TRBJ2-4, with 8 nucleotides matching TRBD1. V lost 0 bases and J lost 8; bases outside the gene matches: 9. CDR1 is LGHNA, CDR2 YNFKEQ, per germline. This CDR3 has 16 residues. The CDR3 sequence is CASSQEDRVGLDIQYF. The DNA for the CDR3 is TGTGCCAGCAGCCAAGAGGACAGGGTGGGGTTGGACATTCAGTACTTC.

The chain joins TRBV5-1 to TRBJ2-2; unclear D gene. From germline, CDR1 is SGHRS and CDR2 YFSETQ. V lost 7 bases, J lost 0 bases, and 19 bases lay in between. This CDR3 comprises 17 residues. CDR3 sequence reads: CASQVSGFTPNTGELFF. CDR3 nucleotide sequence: TGCGCCAGCCAGGTATCGGGTTTTACGCCGAACACCGGGGAGCTGTTTTTT. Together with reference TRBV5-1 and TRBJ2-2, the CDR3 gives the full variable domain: KAGVTQTPRYLIKTRGQQVTLSCSPISGHRSVSWYQQTPGQGLQFLFEYFSETQRNKGNFPGRFSGRQFSNSRSEMNVSTLELGDSALYLCASQVSGFTPNTGELFFGEGSRLTVL.

The CDR3 region is CASRPGTSGTSSYEQYF. The CDR3 coding sequence is TGTGCCAGCAGACCTGGGACTAGCGGGACTAGCTCCTACGAGCAGTACTTC. V usage is TRBV28 and J usage is TRBJ2-7; 13 bases are shared with TRBD2. The CDR3 extends over 17 amino acids. The V gene end was trimmed by 6 bases and the J gene end by 0 bases; junction bases not matched to a gene: 8. Germline V lookup: CDR1 MDHEN, CDR2 SYDVKM.

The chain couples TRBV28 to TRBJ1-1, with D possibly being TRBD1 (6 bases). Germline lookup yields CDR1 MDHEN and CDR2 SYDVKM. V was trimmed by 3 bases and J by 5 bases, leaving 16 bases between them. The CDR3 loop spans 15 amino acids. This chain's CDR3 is CASSFAGARRTEAFF. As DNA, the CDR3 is TGTGCCAGCAGTTTCGCGGGGGCGCGCCGGACTGAAGCTTTCTTT.

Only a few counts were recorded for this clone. CDR3 amino acids: CASSLNQGPETQYF. The CDR3 DNA reads TGCGCCAGCAGCTTAAATCAGGGTCCAGAGACCCAGTACTTC. J is TRBJ2-5 and V is TRBV5-1; weak D call: TRBD1 (5 bases). This CDR3 region has 14 residues. Per the germline V gene, CDR1 is SGHRS and CDR2 is YFSETQ. Between the trimmed V and J ends, which lost 2 bases and 4 bases, there was a span of 12 bases.

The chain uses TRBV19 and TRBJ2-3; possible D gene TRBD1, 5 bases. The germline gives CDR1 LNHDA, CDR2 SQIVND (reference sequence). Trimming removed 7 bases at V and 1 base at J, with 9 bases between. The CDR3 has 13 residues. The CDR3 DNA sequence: TGTGCCAGTACAGGACAAGGCACAGATACGCAGTATTTT. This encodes CASTGQGTDTQYF.

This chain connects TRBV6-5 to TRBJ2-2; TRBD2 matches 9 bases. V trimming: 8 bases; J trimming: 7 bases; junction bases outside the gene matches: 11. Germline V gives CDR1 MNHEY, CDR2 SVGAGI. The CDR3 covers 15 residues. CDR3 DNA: TGTGCCAGCTCAAGTAGCGGGAGAGCGGGCGGGGAGCTGTTTTTT. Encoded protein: CASSSSGRAGGELFF.

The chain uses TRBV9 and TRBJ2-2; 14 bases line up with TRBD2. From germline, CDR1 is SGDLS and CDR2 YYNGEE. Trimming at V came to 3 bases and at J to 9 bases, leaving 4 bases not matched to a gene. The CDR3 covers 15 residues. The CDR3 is CASSAGTSGSRELFF. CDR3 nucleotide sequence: TGTGCCAGCAGCGCCGGGACTAGCGGGAGTAGGGAGCTGTTTTTT.

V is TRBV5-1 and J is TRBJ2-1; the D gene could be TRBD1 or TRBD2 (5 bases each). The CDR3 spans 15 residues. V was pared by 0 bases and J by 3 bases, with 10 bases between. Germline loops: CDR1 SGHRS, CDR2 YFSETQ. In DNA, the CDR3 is TGCGCCAGCAGCTTGGCGGGGCAAAACTACAATGAGCAGTTCTTC. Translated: CASSLAGQNYNEQFF.

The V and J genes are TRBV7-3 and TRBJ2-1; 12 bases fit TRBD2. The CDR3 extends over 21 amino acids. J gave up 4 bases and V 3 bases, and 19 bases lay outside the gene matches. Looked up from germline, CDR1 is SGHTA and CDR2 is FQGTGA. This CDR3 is CASSFLHRGLAGPSPYNEQFF. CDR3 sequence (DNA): TGTGCCAGCAGCTTTCTTCATAGGGGACTAGCGGGCCCCTCCCCTTACAATGAGCAGTTCTTC.

As DNA, the CDR3 is TGTGCCAGCAGTTCCCCGGGAGGAAGCACCGGGGAGCTGTTTTTT. It yields the protein CASSSPGGSTGELFF. The chain couples TRBV28 to TRBJ2-2; 7 nucleotides align to TRBD2. Germline V gives CDR1 MDHEN, CDR2 SYDVKM. Trimming at V came to 4 bases and at J to 4 bases, leaving 6 bases not matched to a gene. CDR3 size: 15 residues.

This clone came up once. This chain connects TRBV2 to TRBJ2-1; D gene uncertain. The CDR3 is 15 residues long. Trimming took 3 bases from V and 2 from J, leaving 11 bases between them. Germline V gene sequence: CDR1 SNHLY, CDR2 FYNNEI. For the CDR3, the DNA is TGTGCCAGCAGTGAGTTAGGCGGCACCTACAATGAGCAGTTCTTC. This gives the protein CASSELGGTYNEQFF.